Shown below are 4 T cell receptor beta chains from a single sample sequenced in a study of T cell repertoires in cytomegalovirus infection (dated by TCRdb to the late 2010s). Sequencing was carried out with an Illumina HiSeq 1500. TCRdb ran its own pipeline on the public reads, namely fastp trimming at Q25 and MiXCR clone calling, and kept in-frame beta chains. Rows are combined by CDR3 protein, so each entry shows the most common genes and DNA. The sample table holds just under 500,000 distinct CDR3 sequences, of which more than 30% were seen once. Of the sample, 15% to 20% falls within the top ten clones. Interpreted using the paper, the treatment or condition label stands for: in vitro stimulation with specific CMV peptide epitopes to enrich CMV-specific T cells. Their specific antigens are unknown. This sample comprised cultured PBMCs, obtained from culture after CMV antigen stimulation. Receptors originate from a human donor in good health (CMV status not recorded). Some clones in this sample may be carry-over from other donors' samples.

This clonotype was seen more than once but under ten times. The chain has TRBV12-5 and TRBJ1-1, with D tentatively TRBD1 (6 bases). Germline values: CDR1 LGHNT, CDR2 FRNRAP. V was clipped by 7 bases and J by 5 bases, with 17 bases between them. CDR3 length: 14 amino acids. The chain's CDR3 is CASAVTGVGTEAFF. The CDR3, as DNA: TGTGCTAGTGCCGTGACAGGAGTGGGTACTGAAGCTTTCTTT.

This clonotype was picked up many times. Written as DNA, the CDR3 is TGTGCCAGCAGCACGGCAAGGTACAATGAGCAGTTCTTC. Translating gives CASSTARYNEQFF. The V and J genes are TRBV7-2 and TRBJ2-1, with D hard to call. From germline, CDR1 is SGHTA and CDR2 FQGNSA. The CDR3 has 13 amino acids. Trimming removed 5 bases from V and 4 bases from J, with 9 bases in between.

This clonotype was seen at least ten times. This chain uses TRBV7-2 with TRBJ2-1, with D unclear. The CDR3 loop spans 15 amino acids. Trimming shortened V by 3 bases and J by 0 bases, and 9 bases separated the two germline ends. Germline V gives CDR1 SGHTA, CDR2 FQGNSA. CDR3 sequence reads: CASSFRRSSYNEQFF. Here the CDR3 DNA reads TGTGCCAGCAGCTTCCGCCGGTCCTCCTACAATGAGCAGTTCTTC.

The chain combines TRBV11-2 with TRBJ2-1, with 10 bases aligning to TRBD2. The germline CDR1 and CDR2 sequences are SGHAT and FQNNGV. This CDR3 spans 16 amino acids. With V trimmed by 0 bases and J by 6 bases, 5 bases remained unmatched. The CDR3: CASSLDPLAGVNEQFF. Written as DNA, the CDR3 is TGTGCCAGCAGCTTAGATCCGCTAGCGGGAGTCAATGAGCAGTTCTTC.